This T cell receptor (beta chain) was recovered during a study of early stage breast cancer tumors. Looking at the study overall: About 70% of the 16 invasive tumors were ER+, PR+ and HER2-. Study results and caveats: In most of the 16 patients, blood comparison separated tumor from normal breast.

Regarding this clone: The target antigen is unknown.

Assay used: immunoSEQ multiplex PCR; TCRdb lists only in-frame clones, some missing. The table shows approximately 30,000 clones, with around three quarters occurring only once. V gave up 7 bases and J gave up 3 bases; unmatched junction bases: 7. Germline V gene lookup returns CDR1 LNHDA and CDR2 SQIVND (reference sequence). CDR3 length: 14 amino acids. The sample taken for sequencing was blood. The receptor comes from a person between 55 and 69 years old with breast cancer. The chain joins TRBV19 to TRBJ1-2; 8 nucleotides align to TRBD1. CDR3 sequence reads: CASNPGQADYGYTF. The DNA for the CDR3 is TGTGCCAGTAATCCGGGACAGGCAGACTATGGCTACACCTTC.